This TCR beta chain was recovered during a study of CD39 and CD103 CD8 tumor-infiltrating T cells (dated by TCRdb to the late 2010s). About the study as a whole: Repertoire comparisons were shown for an HPV-positive HNSCC, an HPV-negative HNSCC, an ovarian cancer and a melanoma patient. The lymph node samples were obtained from cancer patients and comprised both uninvolved lymph nodes and metastatic lymph nodes. Deep sequencing of TCRbeta CDR3 was used to compare the repertoires of CD8 TIL subsets, defined by CD103 and CD39, against those of peripheral memory CD8 T cells. The investigation overall reported the following: DP CD8 TILs appeared more oligoclonal than DN and SP CD8 TILs and blood memory CD8 T cells, with top 30 clonotypes covering roughly 55-90%. DP TIL clonotypes were rarely found in blood or uninvolved lymph node, whereas DN TIL clonotypes largely overlapped peripheral memory CD8 repertoires. In a couple of HNSCC patients, the DP CD8 repertoires of the primary tumor and the metastatic lymph nodes showed strong overlap.

Genomic DNA was extracted with the DNeasy Blood and Tissue Kit from approximately 10,000 to 100,000 sorted cells per subset. The immunoSEQ service sequenced and mapped the TCRbeta V-J or V-D-J regions, with each sample reaching coverage above 8.5x. The published analysis was carried out like this. Analysis was restricted to productive rearrangements exported from the immunoSEQ Analyzer platform, and clonality was assessed using the 500 most abundant clones. The Morisita-Horn similarity index and the Jaccard index were used to quantify repertoire overlap between populations. In about six cancer patients, Morisita-Horn similarity was measured between the TCR repertoires of CD8 T-cell subsets. Sourced from immuneACCESS, this table was stored by TCRdb with only in-frame sequences that have V and J called. A share of the clones is absent; for the studies checked, an unresolved V gene accounts for under half, and the remainder has no known explanation. V and J calls and clone size follow that table, whereas D and trimming were derived from the DNA. This sample gives some 420 clones in total; around 65% of them show up just once. Of the sample, under 30% falls within the top ten clones.

According to the germline V gene, CDR1 reads SGDLS and CDR2 reads YYNGEE. V is pared back by 0 bases and J by 2 bases, with 15 bases lying between the germline termini. The CDR3 has 17 amino acids, counting the end cysteine and phenylalanine. Just the 51-base CDR3 DNA is kept, in frame starting at base 1. Notes on this clone: Its recognized antigen is unknown. No much larger clone is present one base from it, and per-base qualities are unavailable.

At the time samples were collected, the patients were not on therapy, although their prior treatments varied from chemotherapy, radiotherapy, surgery and immunotherapy to none at all. After thawing, cells were enriched for T lymphocytes using a negative-selection kit, with EpCAM beads added for tumor-infiltrating lymphocytes. For the CD8 TIL subsets, CD3+CD4-CD8+CD45RA- cells were FACS-sorted and divided into DN, SP and DP based on their expression of CD39 and CD103. On a FACSAria II, each population was sorted to approximately 99% purity, and the resulting cell pellets were frozen for TCR sequencing with no culture step.

The rearrangement joined TRBV9 to TRBJ1-3, and perhaps TRBD1 as D gene, on 6 matching bases. This clonotype was sampled from a human donor with head and neck squamous cell carcinoma. Sequenced material: CD39+ CD103+ CD8+ T cells sorted from a lymph node. The meaning of the sample's cell subset or site label: CD103+CD39+ double-positive CD45RA- CD8 T cells. The CDR3: CASSVDGRNRAGNTIYF. The base sequence is TGTGCCAGCAGCGTAGACGGGAGAAACAGGGCTGGAAACACCATATATTTT. Where the CDR3 stops, the reference TRBV9 and TRBJ1-3 genes take over; the full variable domain is DSGVTQTPKHLITATGQRVTLRCSPRSGDLSVYWYQQSLDQGLQFLIQYYNGEERAKGNILERFSAQQFPDLHSELNLSSLELGDSALYFCASSVDGRNRAGNTIYFGEGSWLTVV.